This T cell receptor beta chain is drawn from a study of control samples from healthy donors and cancer patients. CDR1 is SGHDN and CDR2 is FVKESK in the germline V gene. This CDR3 region has 13 residues. V lost 1 base, J lost 7 bases, and 8 bases lay in between. Clones were read by immunoSEQ multiplex PCR, and TCRdb kept only the in-frame ones, dropping some. This sample yields tens of thousands of clones, of which 75% to 95% are seen a single time; roughly 14% belongs to the top ten. The source of this sequence is a man under 40 in good health. The chain recombines TRBV14 with TRBJ1-5; D gene unclear. Source material: blood. The CDR3 region has the DNA TGTGCCAGCAGCCAAGCCGACCAGCAGCCCCAGCATTTT. Its protein product is CASSQADQQPQHF.